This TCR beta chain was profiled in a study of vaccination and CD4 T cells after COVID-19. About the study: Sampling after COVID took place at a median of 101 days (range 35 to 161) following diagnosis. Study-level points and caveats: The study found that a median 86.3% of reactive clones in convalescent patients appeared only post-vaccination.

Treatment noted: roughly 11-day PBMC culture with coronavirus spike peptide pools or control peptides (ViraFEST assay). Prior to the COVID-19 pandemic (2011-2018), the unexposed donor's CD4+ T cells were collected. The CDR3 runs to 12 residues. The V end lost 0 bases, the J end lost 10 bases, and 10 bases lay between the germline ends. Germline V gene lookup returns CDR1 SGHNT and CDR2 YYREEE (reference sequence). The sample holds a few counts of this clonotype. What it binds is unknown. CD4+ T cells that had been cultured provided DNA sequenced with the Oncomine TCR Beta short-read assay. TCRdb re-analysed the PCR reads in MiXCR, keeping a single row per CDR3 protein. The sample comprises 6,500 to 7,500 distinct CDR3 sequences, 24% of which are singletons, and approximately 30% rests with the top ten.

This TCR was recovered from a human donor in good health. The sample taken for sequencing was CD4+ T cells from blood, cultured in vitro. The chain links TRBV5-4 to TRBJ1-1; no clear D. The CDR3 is CASSLDRGTAFF. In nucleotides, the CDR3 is TGTGCCAGCAGCTTGGATCGGGGAACAGCTTTCTTT.